This T cell receptor beta chain stems from a study of T cells in Graves' hyperthyroidism and ophthalmopathy. Ophthalmopathy patients had moderate-to-severe active disease, CAS ≥3, NOSPECS ≥4, and disease duration under 3 months. Authors of the study amplified TCR beta CDR3 regions from RNA transcripts. When the TCR CDR3 underwent first-round RT-PCR, the HTBI primer set was used. Via MiXCR, TCRdb re-called the multiplex PCR reads, giving one row per CDR3 protein. The sample has approximately 600,000 distinct CDR3 sequences, roughly 20% seen once; the top ten hold roughly 30%. Whole-study findings and limits: The majority of expanded thyroid clonotypes above 0.001 also appeared in blood. From stable hyperthyroidism, ophthalmopathy was set apart by a 13 V-J model.

Remarks on this clonotype: Its cognate antigen is unknown.

Sample: blood. The sequence was collected from a man younger than 40 with Graves' ophthalmopathy.

This CDR3 is CASSPRSGRAENEQFF. CDR3 sequence (DNA): TGTGCCAGCAGTCCAAGGAGCGGGAGGGCCGAGAATGAGCAGTTCTTC. This sequence joins TRBV6-1 and TRBJ2-1; 10 positions agree with TRBD2. V shed 5 bases, J shed 7 bases, and the junction held 11 bases outside the gene matches. Germline loops: CDR1 MNHNS, CDR2 SASEGT. The CDR3 has 16 amino acids.